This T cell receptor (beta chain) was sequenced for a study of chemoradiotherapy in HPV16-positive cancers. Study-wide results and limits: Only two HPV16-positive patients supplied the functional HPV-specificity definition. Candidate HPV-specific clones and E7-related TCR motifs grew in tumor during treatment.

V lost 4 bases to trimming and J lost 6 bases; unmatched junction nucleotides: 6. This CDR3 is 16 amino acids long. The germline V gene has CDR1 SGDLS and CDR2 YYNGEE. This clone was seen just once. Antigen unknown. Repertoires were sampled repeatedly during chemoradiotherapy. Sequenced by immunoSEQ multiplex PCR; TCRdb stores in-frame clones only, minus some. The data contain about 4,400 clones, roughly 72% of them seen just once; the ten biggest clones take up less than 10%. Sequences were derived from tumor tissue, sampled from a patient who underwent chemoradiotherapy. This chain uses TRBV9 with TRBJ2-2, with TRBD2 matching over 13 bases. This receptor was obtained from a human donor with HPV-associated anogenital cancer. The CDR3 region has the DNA TGTGCCAGCAGCCCAGGACTAGCGGGAGCGGCCGGGGAGCTGTTTTTT. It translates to CASSPGLAGAAGELFF.